A single sample gave rise to the 13 T cell receptor beta chains below, sequenced in a study of technical replicates of blood from a handful of donors. Generated by immunoSEQ multiplex PCR, the TCRdb table keeps only in-frame clones and is missing some. Of around 30,000 clones in the sample, 90% to 95% were seen once. Specimen: PBMCs. The receptor set was obtained from a human donor in good health. Some clones in this sample may be carry-over from other donors' samples.

CDR3 sequence (DNA): TGTGCCAGCAGCCCTCGGCGCACCGGGACAGTCTCTTCCGGCTACACCTTC. Translation gives CASSPRRTGTVSSGYTF. The chain links TRBV28 to TRBJ1-2, with 7 bases fitting TRBD1. There are 17 residues in the CDR3. Trimming removed 6 bases from V and 8 bases from J; junction bases left unmatched: 21. CDR1 is MDHEN, CDR2 SYDVKM, per germline.

V gene TRBV6-5 combines with J gene TRBJ1-4; 7 nucleotides align to TRBD1. The CDR3 loop spans 14 amino acids. Trimming at V came to 5 bases and at J to 3 bases, leaving 3 bases not matched to a gene. Germline V lookup: CDR1 MNHEY, CDR2 SVGAGI. The CDR3 is CASSPTGANEKLFF. For the CDR3, the DNA is TGTGCCAGCAGTCCTACAGGGGCTAATGAAAAACTGTTTTTT.

This sequence joins TRBV4-2 and TRBJ2-3; possibly TRBD2 for D (5 bases). V shed 1 base and J shed 4 bases, with 27 bases lying between them. Looked up from germline, CDR1 is LGHNA and CDR2 is YNFKEQ. This CDR3 has 20 residues. The CDR3: CASSQAAEGVGRRGADTQYF. CDR3 nucleotide sequence: TGTGCCAGCAGCCAAGCGGCCGAGGGAGTCGGTAGACGTGGCGCAGATACGCAGTATTTT.

This chain connects TRBV6-4 to TRBJ2-1, with TRBD2 matching 10 bases. The germline V gene encodes CDR1 MRHNA and CDR2 SNTAGT. Unmatched junction bases numbered 8, after V lost 5 bases and J lost 10 bases. There are 14 residues in the CDR3. The CDR3 DNA is TGTGCCAGCAGTACCAGCGGGAGGGTTAACGAGCAGTTCTTC. Encoded protein: CASSTSGRVNEQFF.

The chain has TRBV6-5 and TRBJ2-7, with D possibly being TRBD1 (5 bases). Trimming stripped 6 bases from V and 5 bases from J, with 20 bases between. The CDR3 spans 15 residues. Germline lookup yields CDR1 MNHEY and CDR2 SVGAGI. CDR3 in DNA: TGTGCCAGCAGGTCCCTCCATGGGGCAGGTGACGAGCAGTACTTC. Residues: CASRSLHGAGDEQYF.

The rearrangement uses TRBV15 and TRBJ2-2, with D perhaps TRBD1 (6 bases). Germline CDR1 and CDR2: LNHNV and YYDKDF (reference sequence). The CDR3 covers 14 residues. Trimming removed 6 bases from V and 6 bases from J, with 14 bases in between. The CDR3 nucleotides read TGTGCCACCAGACTGACAGGTTATTCCGGGGAGCTGTTTTTT. Translating it yields CATRLTGYSGELFF.

The chain is built from TRBV5-1 and TRBJ2-7, with 8 bases that match TRBD1. The CDR3 consists of 15 residues. CDR1 and CDR2 from the germline V gene are SGHRS and YFSETQ. Germline trimming cut 1 base from V and 3 bases from J; bases unmatched to any gene: 6. The CDR3 DNA reads as TGCGCCAGCAGCTTGAATGGGGACAGGTACTACGAGCAGTACTTC. This encodes CASSLNGDRYYEQYF.

This clone showed up just once. The chain joins TRBV7-2 to TRBJ1-1; no clear D gene. V was clipped by 7 bases and J by 5 bases, with 17 bases between them. The CDR3 sequence is 14 residues long. Germline loops: CDR1 SGHTA, CDR2 FQGNSA. DNA for the CDR3: TGTGCCAGCATCGGGGTGTCTCGGGGAACTGAAGCTTTCTTT. It specifies CASIGVSRGTEAFF.

The V and J genes are TRBV6-9 and TRBJ2-7; 7 bases agree with TRBD1. This CDR3 is built from 15 residues. Trimming cost V 2 bases and J 0 bases; bases outside gene matches: 4. Germline CDR1 reads MNHGY; CDR2 reads SVAAGI. The CDR3 loop reads CASSYRGLLSYEQYF. The DNA for the CDR3 is TGTGCCAGCAGTTATAGGGGGCTACTCTCCTACGAGCAGTACTTC.

The rearrangement joins TRBV5-6 to TRBJ2-7; TRBD2 agrees at 7 bases. Losses at the gene ends were 2 bases for V and 9 bases for J; bases not matched to a gene: 14. The germline gives CDR1 SGHDT, CDR2 YYEEEE. This CDR3 comprises 15 residues. CDR3 nucleotides: TGTGCCAGCAGCTTCTTAGCGGGCCCAGGAATAGGGCAGTACTTC. It yields the protein CASSFLAGPGIGQYF.

This clone was found a few times. The rearrangement uses TRBV14 and TRBJ1-6, with D perhaps TRBD1 (5 bases). Trimming stripped 2 bases from V and 9 bases from J, with 8 bases between. CDR3 length: 13 residues. Germline CDR1 reads SGHDN; CDR2 reads FVKESK. The CDR3 region has the DNA TGTGCCAGCAGCCAATCAGGGATTTCACCCCTCCACTTT. As protein: CASSQSGISPLHF.

This sequence joins TRBV7-6 and TRBJ2-3; possibly TRBD1 for D (5 bases). Trimming cost V 4 bases and J 7 bases, with 18 bases left between them. Germline V CDR1 and CDR2: SGHVS, FNYEAQ. CDR3 length: 15 amino acids. CDR3 protein: CASSSGQPPGYTQYF. DNA of the CDR3: TGTGCCAGCAGCTCTGGACAACCTCCCGGGTATACGCAGTATTTT.

This chain uses TRBV5-6 with TRBJ1-5, with D perhaps TRBD1 (6 bases). The germline V and J ends were trimmed by 4 bases and 4 bases, with 15 bases remaining between them. The CDR3 loop spans 15 amino acids. CDR1 SGHDT and CDR2 YYEEEE come from the germline V gene. The CDR3 nucleotides read TGTGCCAGCAGCCCTCAGGGGTACCCGAATCAGCCCCAGCATTTT. Amino acids: CASSPQGYPNQPQHF.